The 23 T cell receptor beta chains below come from one sample, sequenced in a study of memory B cells and T cells in multiple sclerosis. Sequenced by immunoSEQ multiplex PCR; TCRdb stores in-frame clones only, minus some. The sample has around 30,000 clones; roughly 83% are singletons. Stimulus-free culture yielded autoproliferating CFSE-dim and non-proliferating CFSE-high T cells, each sequenced separately. About 50 million CFSE-labeled PBMCs were cultured 6 to 7 days unstimulated, then replicate wells were pooled. Their antigen targets remain unknown. Sequenced material: PBMCs from blood kept in culture. Receptors originate from a human donor with multiple sclerosis.

V and J are TRBV6-5 and TRBJ1-4; 7 bases fit TRBD1. V trimming: 2 bases; J trimming: 8 bases; junction bases outside the gene matches: 5. CDR3 length equals 14 residues. CDR1 and CDR2 (germline): MNHEY, SVGAGI. CDR3 coding DNA: TGTGCCAGCAGTTACACAGGGGATTGGGAAAAACTGTTTTTT. This codes for CASSYTGDWEKLFF.

On this clone itself: Other DNA sequences of this sample code for an identical CDR3. J is TRBJ2-3 and V is TRBV5-1, with 8 positions matching TRBD2. The CDR3 has 15 amino acids. V shed 2 bases, J shed 1 base, and the junction held 3 bases outside the gene matches. Germline loops: CDR1 SGHRS, CDR2 YFSETQ. CDR3 in amino acids: CASSLRGLGTDTQYF. CDR3 in DNA: TGCGCCAGCAGCTTAAGGGGACTAGGCACAGATACGCAGTATTTT.

The rearrangement joins TRBV10-3 to TRBJ2-3; D gene uncertain. The CDR3 length is 12 residues. CDR1 and CDR2 (germline): ENHRY, SYGVKD. Trimming left V 6 bases short and J 7 bases short, with 11 bases between. CDR3 region: CAISALANTQYF. The CDR3, as DNA: TGTGCCATCAGCGCCTTAGCAAATACGCAGTATTTT.

V is TRBV19 and J is TRBJ2-1; D is perhaps TRBD2 (6 bases). Per germline, CDR1 LNHDA and CDR2 SQIVND (reference sequence). The germline V and J ends were trimmed by 2 bases and 6 bases, with 8 bases remaining between them. This CDR3 has 13 residues. CDR3: CASSIQGGNEQFF. For the CDR3, the DNA is TGTGCCAGTAGTATACAGGGAGGCAATGAGCAGTTCTTC. Full variable domain (rest looked up from reference TRBV19 and TRBJ2-1): DGGITQSPKYLFRKEGQNVTLSCEQNLNHDAMYWYRQDPGQGLRLIYYSQIVNDFQKGDIAEGYSVSREKKESFPLTVTSAQKNPTAFYLCASSIQGGNEQFFGPGTRLTVL.

The rearrangement links TRBV7-2 to TRBJ1-5; no clear D gene. Trimming pared 3 bases from V and 2 bases from J, leaving 17 bases between. Germline-derived CDR1 and CDR2 are SGHTA and FQGNSA. The CDR3 consists of 17 residues. This CDR3 reads CASSLWTNTLGNQPQHF. DNA for the CDR3: TGTGCCAGCAGCTTGTGGACTAATACCCTGGGCAATCAGCCCCAGCATTTT.

This chain joins TRBV6-5 and TRBJ1-5; TRBD1 matches 12 bases. Germline assignment: CDR1 MNHEY and CDR2 SVGAGI. The J segment lost 8 bases and the V segment lost 8 bases, leaving 4 bases of the junction unmatched. This CDR3 comprises 13 residues. The CDR3 coding sequence is TGTGCCAGCGGGACAGGGGGCGGAGAGCCCCAGCATTTT. It codes for CASGTGGGEPQHF.

This chain connects TRBV27 to TRBJ1-2; 8 bases are a match to TRBD1. CDR1 is MNHEY and CDR2 is SMNVEV in the germline V gene (reference sequence). V dropped 0 bases and J dropped 8; count of bases not matched to a gene: 8. This CDR3 contains 15 residues. CDR3 region: CASSLSVATGVGYTF. Written as DNA, the CDR3 is TGTGCCAGCAGTTTATCTGTGGCGACAGGGGTCGGCTACACCTTC.

This chain joins TRBV19 and TRBJ1-3; D is unresolved. Between the trimmed V and J ends, which lost 3 bases and 3 bases, there was a span of 12 bases. Germline-derived CDR1 and CDR2 are LNHDA and SQIVND (reference sequence). The CDR3 spans 15 residues. The CDR3 DNA follows: TGTGCCAGTAGTATTCCTCTTGGACTTGGAAACACCATATATTTT. Its protein product is CASSIPLGLGNTIYF.

V is TRBV5-1 and J is TRBJ2-7; D may match TRBD1 or TRBD2 (6 bases each). Germline-derived CDR1 and CDR2 are SGHRS and YFSETQ. The CDR3 has 17 amino acids. V was clipped by 5 bases and J by 0 bases, with 21 bases between them. As DNA, the CDR3 is TGCGCCAGCAGTTTCAAAGATCGAGGGGGAGGCTCCTACGAGCAGTACTTC. This codes for CASSFKDRGGGSYEQYF.

The chain employs TRBV5-1 and TRBJ1-4, with a possible D match to TRBD1 (6 bases). The CDR3 sequence is 11 residues long. Deletions cut 0 bases from V and 16 bases from J, with 10 bases between. Germline loops: CDR1 SGHRS, CDR2 YFSETQ. In DNA, the CDR3 is TGCGCCAGCAGCTTGGGTGGGACAAAGTTTTTT. This sequence encodes CASSLGGTKFF.

The genes are TRBV2 and TRBJ2-1; 8 bases map to TRBD2. The germline V gene encodes CDR1 SNHLY and CDR2 FYNNEI. The CDR3 is 14 residues long. CDR3 in amino acids: CVTVIGGVYNEQFF. CDR3 nucleotide sequence: TGTGTCACCGTGATCGGGGGGGTTTACAATGAGCAGTTCTTC.

In this sample, this clone turned up once. This chain uses TRBV30 with TRBJ1-5; D remains ambiguous. The V end was cut by 3 bases, the J end by 3 bases, with 15 bases between. CDR3 length: 15 amino acids. CDR1 is GTSNPN, CDR2 SVGIG, per germline (reference sequence). The CDR3 here is CAWSEEASLNQPQHF. The DNA of the CDR3 is TGTGCCTGGAGCGAGGAGGCCTCCCTCAATCAGCCCCAGCATTTT. The whole variable domain, filled in from reference TRBV30 and TRBJ1-5, reads SQTIHQWPATLVQPVGSPLSLECTVEGTSNPNLYWYRQAAGRGLQLLFYSVGIGQISSEVPQNLSASRPQDRQFILSSKKLLLSDSGFYLCAWSEEASLNQPQHFGDGTRLSIL.

This clone was detected a few times. V and J are TRBV19 and TRBJ1-4, with D hard to call. Germline lookup yields CDR1 LNHDA and CDR2 SQIVND (reference sequence). The germline V and J ends were trimmed by 3 bases and 8 bases, with 16 bases remaining between them. This CDR3 contains 15 residues. The CDR3 DNA follows: TGTGCCAGTAGTATGACGATATCCGGCTGGGAAAAACTGTTTTTT. This codes for CASSMTISGWEKLFF.

The rearrangement joins TRBV19 to TRBJ1-4; TRBD1 aligns across 7 bases. Germline V gene lookup returns CDR1 LNHDA and CDR2 SQIVND (reference sequence). This CDR3 contains 14 residues. Losses at the gene ends were 6 bases for V and 6 bases for J; bases not matched to a gene: 7. Here the CDR3 DNA reads TGTGCCAGTAGCTCCGGGACAGCCGATGAAAAACTGTTTTTT. Its protein is CASSSGTADEKLFF.

The chain is built from TRBV11-2 and TRBJ1-1; TRBD1 might be the D (6 bases). Germline loops: CDR1 SGHAT, CDR2 FQNNGV. With 2 bases removed from V and 4 bases from J, the gap between germline ends came to 20 bases. The CDR3 is 17 residues long. CDR3 sequence (DNA): TGTGCCAGCAGCTTATCGGTCTTCAGGGGTTTCGGCACTGAAGCTTTCTTT. Protein sequence: CASSLSVFRGFGTEAFF.

The CDR3 here is CASSENTMGNQPQHF. Written as DNA, the CDR3 is TGTGCCAGCAGTGAAAACACGATGGGCAATCAGCCCCAGCATTTT. J is TRBJ1-5 and V is TRBV6-1; D not resolved. Per the germline V gene, CDR1 is MNHNS and CDR2 is SASEGT. The germline V and J ends were trimmed by 2 bases and 2 bases, with 10 bases remaining between them. The CDR3 length is 15 residues.

CDR3 protein: CASSLSAGVINEKLFF. The DNA for the CDR3 is TGTGCCAGCAGTCTCTCGGCCGGGGTGATTAATGAAAAACTGTTTTTT. The rearrangement links TRBV28 to TRBJ1-4; D remains unclear. Germline V CDR1 and CDR2: MDHEN, SYDVKM. V lost 5 bases to trimming and J lost 4 bases, with 17 bases between them. The CDR3 loop spans 16 amino acids.

In DNA form, the CDR3 reads TGTGCCAGCAGTGGCCTCCGGGACAGGGCATGGAGGGAGACCCAGTACTTC. As protein: CASSGLRDRAWRETQYF. V and J are TRBV28 and TRBJ2-5; TRBD1 matches at 9 bases. Trimming took 5 bases from V and 5 from J; bases not matched to a gene: 15. Germline V CDR1 and CDR2: MDHEN, SYDVKM. The CDR3 covers 17 residues.

V usage is TRBV29-1 and J usage is TRBJ1-5, with D tentatively TRBD1 (5 bases). Per germline, CDR1 SQVTM and CDR2 ANQGSEA. This CDR3 region has 13 residues. Trimming shortened V by 1 base and J by 6 bases, and 10 bases separated the two germline ends. CDR3 in amino acids: CSVEVRGGQPQHF. CDR3 coding DNA: TGCAGCGTTGAAGTGAGGGGTGGTCAGCCCCAGCATTTT. The variable domain in full, with the rest retrieved from reference TRBV29-1 and TRBJ1-5, is SAVISQKPSRDICQRGTSLTIQCQVDSQVTMMFWYRQQPGQSLTLIATANQGSEATYESGFVIDKFPISRPNLTFSTLTVSNMSPEDSSIYLCSVEVRGGQPQHFGDGTRLSIL.

The chain combines TRBV5-5 with TRBJ2-7; possible D gene TRBD2, 5 bases. The CDR3 is 12 amino acids. Germline V gene lookup returns CDR1 SGHKS and CDR2 YYEKEE (reference sequence). V shed 2 bases and J shed 4 bases, with 7 bases lying between them. The DNA of the CDR3 is TGTGCCAGCAGCTTTTCGGGATACGAGCAGTACTTC. Translation gives CASSFSGYEQYF.

J is TRBJ1-6 and V is TRBV6-4, with D uncertain. V lost 6 bases to trimming and J lost 5 bases, with 11 bases between them. Looked up from germline, CDR1 is MRHNA and CDR2 is SNTAGT. The CDR3 extends over 14 amino acids. This chain's CDR3 is CASRSDGNNSPLHF. CDR3 coding DNA: TGTGCCAGCAGATCGGACGGTAATAATTCACCCCTCCACTTT.

The chain has TRBV2 and TRBJ1-5; perhaps TRBD1 as D (6 bases). This CDR3 contains 15 residues. The ends were cut back, 3 bases at V and 6 bases at J, with 15 bases in the middle. Per the germline V gene, CDR1 is SNHLY and CDR2 is FYNNEI. The CDR3 loop reads CASSESQGIGQPQHF. Here the CDR3 DNA reads TGTGCCAGCAGTGAGTCGCAGGGGATAGGTCAGCCCCAGCATTTT.

The rearrangement joins TRBV6-5 to TRBJ1-2, with a tentative D call TRBD1 (5 bases). Trimming pared 2 bases from V and 3 bases from J, leaving 10 bases between. The germline CDR1 and CDR2 sequences are MNHEY and SVGAGI. This CDR3 is built from 14 residues. The CDR3 loop is CASSYEGLHYGYTF. CDR3 in DNA: TGTGCCAGCAGTTACGAGGGGCTGCACTATGGCTACACCTTC.